A selection of T cell receptor beta chains follows, all from one sample in a study of blood T cell repertoires in COVID-19. Using immunoSEQ multiplex PCR, the repertoire was profiled, and TCRdb retains in-frame clones only, with some absent. The table has under 85,000 clones, roughly 85% seen once; the top ten hold approximately 5.5%. Material: peripheral blood. The receptor set was obtained from an elderly man with acute or convalescent COVID-19. Each CDR3 is given without its conserved first and last residue. Rows give clone size only sometimes, using once, few, many, or a class for an expanded clone.

CDR3,V,J,size
ASSPRTVAGNTIY,TRBV7-2,TRBJ1-3,NA
ASSLAESETNEKLF,TRBV5-5,TRBJ1-4,NA
ASSSLGQTRDEQY,TRBV5-1,TRBJ2-7,few
ASSLASGSAETQY,TRBV28,TRBJ2-5,NA
SAQARTRSYEQY,TRBV29-1,TRBJ2-7,NA
ASSTEPQGNGYT,TRBV9,TRBJ1-2,NA
ASSVAAGGAETQY,TRBV9,TRBJ2-5,NA
ASSLAGTQY,TRBV5-8,TRBJ2-5,NA
AISWTGGKDTEAF,TRBV10-3,TRBJ1-1,NA
ASKGDRVGPQH,TRBV27,TRBJ1-5,NA
ASSRDQQGVDTQY,TRBV4-3,TRBJ2-3,NA
ASSTSDFSYGYT,TRBV19,TRBJ1-2,NA